This TCR beta chain emerged from a study of blood T cell repertoires in COVID-19. Trimming pared 4 bases from V and 4 bases from J, leaving 13 bases between. CDR1 SGHTA and CDR2 FQGNSA come from the germline V gene. This CDR3 spans 14 amino acids. The table came from immunoSEQ multiplex PCR; TCRdb's copy has only in-frame clones and leaves some out. The sample includes approximately 400,000 clones, less than 90% seen only once; the top ten take about 4.8%. The sequenced sample consisted of PBMCs or T cells enriched from blood (not recorded which). V and J are TRBV7-2 and TRBJ1-1; the D gene is possibly TRBD1 (6 bases). The receptor comes from a woman between 50 and 59 years old who had recovered from COVID-19. CDR3 region: CASSYTVRGTEAFF. The CDR3 nucleotides are TGTGCCAGCAGCTACACGGTCAGGGGCACTGAAGCTTTCTTT.